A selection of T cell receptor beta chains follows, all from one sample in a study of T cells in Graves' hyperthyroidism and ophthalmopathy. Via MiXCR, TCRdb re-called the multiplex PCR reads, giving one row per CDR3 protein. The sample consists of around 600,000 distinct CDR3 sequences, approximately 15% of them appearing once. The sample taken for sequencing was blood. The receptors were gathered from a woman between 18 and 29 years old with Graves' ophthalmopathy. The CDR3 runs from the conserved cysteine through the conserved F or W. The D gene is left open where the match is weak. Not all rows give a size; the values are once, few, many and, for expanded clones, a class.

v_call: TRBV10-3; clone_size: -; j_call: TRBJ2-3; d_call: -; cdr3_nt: TGTGCCATCAGCGCTAGCGCCAGCACAGATACGCAGTATTTT; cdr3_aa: CAISASASTDTQYF
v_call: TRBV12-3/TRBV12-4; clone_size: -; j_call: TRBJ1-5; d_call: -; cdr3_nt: TGTGCCATGCAAAGGGGAAATCAGCCCCAGCATTTT; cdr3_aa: CAMQRGNQPQHF
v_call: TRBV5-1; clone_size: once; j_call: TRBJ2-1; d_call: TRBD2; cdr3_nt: TGCGCCAGCAGCTTGGAGGTAGCGGGAGACGGGGGCAATGAGCAGTTCTTC; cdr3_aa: CASSLEVAGDGGNEQFF
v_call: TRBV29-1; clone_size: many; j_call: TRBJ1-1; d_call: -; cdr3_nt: TGCAGCGTTGTGAGGCCCATGAACACTGAAGCTTTCTTT; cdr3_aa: CSVVRPMNTEAFF
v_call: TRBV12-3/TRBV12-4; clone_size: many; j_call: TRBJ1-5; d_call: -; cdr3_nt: TGTGCCAGCACCAAAATGCGTCAGGGCAATCAGCCCCAGCATTTT; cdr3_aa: CASTKMRQGNQPQHF
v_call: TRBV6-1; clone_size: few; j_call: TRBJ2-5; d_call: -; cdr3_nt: TGTGCCAGCAACCACATGGGGGAGACCCAGTACTTC; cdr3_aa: CASNHMGETQYF
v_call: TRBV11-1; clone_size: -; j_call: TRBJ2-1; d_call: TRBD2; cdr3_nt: TGCGCCAGCAGCCAAGAGGGGGGACTAGCGGTACGCAATGAGCGGTTCTTC; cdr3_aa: CASSQEGGLAVRNERFF
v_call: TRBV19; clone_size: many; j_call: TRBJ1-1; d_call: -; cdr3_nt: TGTGCCAGTAGTATTCGAAGGACGGTGAACACTGAAGCTTTCTTT; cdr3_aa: CASSIRRTVNTEAFF
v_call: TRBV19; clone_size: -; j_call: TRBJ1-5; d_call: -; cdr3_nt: TGTGCCAGTAGGGAGAGGATGAGCAATCAGCCCCAGCATTTT; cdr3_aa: CASRERMSNQPQHF
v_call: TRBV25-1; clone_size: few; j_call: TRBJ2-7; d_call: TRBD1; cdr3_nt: TGTGCCAGCAGTGACGACAGGGGGCCCTACGAGCAGTACTTC; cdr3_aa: CASSDDRGPYEQYF
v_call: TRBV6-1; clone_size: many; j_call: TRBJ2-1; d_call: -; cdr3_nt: TGTGCCAGCAGTGCCCGAAGATACAATGAGCAGTTCTTC; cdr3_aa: CASSARRYNEQFF
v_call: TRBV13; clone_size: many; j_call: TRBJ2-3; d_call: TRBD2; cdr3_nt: TGTGCCAGCAGCTACGGACTAGGGACAGATACGCAGTATTTT; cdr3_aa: CASSYGLGTDTQYF
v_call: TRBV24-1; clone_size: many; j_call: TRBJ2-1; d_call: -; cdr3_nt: TGTGCCACCAGTGAGTATCGAAAGCCGGCCGGCGGTGAGCAGTTCTTC; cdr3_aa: CATSEYRKPAGGEQFF
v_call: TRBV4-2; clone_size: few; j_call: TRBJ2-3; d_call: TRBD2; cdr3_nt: TGTGCCAGCAGCCAAGGGGGGACTAGCGGTAACACAGATACGCAGTATTTT; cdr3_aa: CASSQGGTSGNTDTQYF
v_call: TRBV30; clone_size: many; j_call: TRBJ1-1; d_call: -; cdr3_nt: TGTGCCTGGAGCCCAGACTACCGGGGGACTGAAGCTTTCTTT; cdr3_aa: CAWSPDYRGTEAFF
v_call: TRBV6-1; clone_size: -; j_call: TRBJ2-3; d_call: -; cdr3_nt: TGTGCCAGCAGCATCCTAGCTGGTGCTACAGATACGCAGTATTTT; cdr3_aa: CASSILAGATDTQYF
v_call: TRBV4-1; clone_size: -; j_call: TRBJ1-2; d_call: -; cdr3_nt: TGCGCCAGCAGCCAGTCAGACTATGGCTACACCTTC; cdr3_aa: CASSQSDYGYTF
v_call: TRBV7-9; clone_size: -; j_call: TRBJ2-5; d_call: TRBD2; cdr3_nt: TGTGCCAGCAGGAGCGGGAGGGCCGCAGGAGAGACCCAGTACTTC; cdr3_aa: CASRSGRAAGETQYF
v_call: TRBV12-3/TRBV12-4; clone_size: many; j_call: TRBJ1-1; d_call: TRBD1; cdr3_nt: TGTGCCAGCAGAGACAGGGAGTTAGAAGCTTTCTTT; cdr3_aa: CASRDRELEAFF
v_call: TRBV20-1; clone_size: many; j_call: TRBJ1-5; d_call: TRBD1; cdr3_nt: TGCAGTGCTAGACGGGGCACAGGGGGATCGGGCAATCAGCCCCAGCATTTT; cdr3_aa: CSARRGTGGSGNQPQHF
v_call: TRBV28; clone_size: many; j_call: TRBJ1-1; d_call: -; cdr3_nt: TGTGCCAGCAGTTTATCAGTCCTGGGAAACACTGAAGCTTTCTTT; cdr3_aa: CASSLSVLGNTEAFF
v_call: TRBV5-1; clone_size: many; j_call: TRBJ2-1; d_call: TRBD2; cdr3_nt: TGCGCCAGCAGCTTGTTGACTAGCGGCCCATACAATGAGCAGTTCTTC; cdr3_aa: CASSLLTSGPYNEQFF
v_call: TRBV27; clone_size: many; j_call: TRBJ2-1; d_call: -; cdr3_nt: TGTGCCAGCAGTCCCGATATTGGAAGGGCCTACAATGAGCAGTTCTTC; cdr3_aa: CASSPDIGRAYNEQFF
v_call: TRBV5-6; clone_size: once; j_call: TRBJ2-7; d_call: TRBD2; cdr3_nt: TGTGCCAGCAGTTGGCAGTCACCTTTAGCGGGAGATTACGAGCAGTACTTC; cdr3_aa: CASSWQSPLAGDYEQYF
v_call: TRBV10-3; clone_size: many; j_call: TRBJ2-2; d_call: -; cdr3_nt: TGTGCCATCAGTGAAGGGATGAACACCGGGGAGCTGTTTTTT; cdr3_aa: CAISEGMNTGELFF
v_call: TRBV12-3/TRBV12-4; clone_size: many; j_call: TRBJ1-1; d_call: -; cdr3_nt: TGTGCCAGCAGTTTAACCTCGCTGGGGATCACTGAAGCTTTCTTT; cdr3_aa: CASSLTSLGITEAFF
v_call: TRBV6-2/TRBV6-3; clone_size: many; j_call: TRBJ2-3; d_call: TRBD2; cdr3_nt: TGTGCCAGCAGTCTTAGCGGGAGAGGAGATACGCAGTATTTT; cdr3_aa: CASSLSGRGDTQYF
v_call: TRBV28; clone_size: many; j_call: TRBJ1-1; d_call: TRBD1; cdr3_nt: TGTGCCAGCAGTCCAATGGACAGGAAAGCTTTCTTT; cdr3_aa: CASSPMDRKAFF
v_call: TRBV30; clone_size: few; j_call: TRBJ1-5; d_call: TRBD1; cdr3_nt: TGTGCCTGGAGTGTAGGGGGCCGTGGCAATCAGCCCCAGCATTTT; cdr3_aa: CAWSVGGRGNQPQHF
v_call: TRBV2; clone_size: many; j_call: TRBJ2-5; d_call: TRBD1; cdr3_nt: TGTGCCAGCAGTGAAAGGCAGGGGGTTCTCGGGACCCAGTACTTC; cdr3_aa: CASSERQGVLGTQYF
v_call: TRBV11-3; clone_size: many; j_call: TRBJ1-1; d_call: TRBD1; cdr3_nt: TGTGCCAGCAGCTCTGGGACAGGGCCAAACACTGAAGCTTTCTTT; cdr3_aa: CASSSGTGPNTEAFF
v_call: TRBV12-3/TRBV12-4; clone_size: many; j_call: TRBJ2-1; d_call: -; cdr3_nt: TGTGCCAGCCTGTGGTCGGCGGCACCCTACAATGAGCAGTTCTTC; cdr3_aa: CASLWSAAPYNEQFF
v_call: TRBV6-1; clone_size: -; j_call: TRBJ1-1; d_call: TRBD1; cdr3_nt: TGTGCCAGCAGTGAAAATCGGCAGGGGGTGAGGGGCACTGAAGCTTTCTTT; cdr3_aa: CASSENRQGVRGTEAFF
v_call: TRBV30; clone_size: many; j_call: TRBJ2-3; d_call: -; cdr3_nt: TGTGCCTGGAGACCCGGGACTTTCACAGATACGCAGTATTTT; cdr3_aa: CAWRPGTFTDTQYF
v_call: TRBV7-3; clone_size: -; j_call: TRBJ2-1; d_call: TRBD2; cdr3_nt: TGTGCCAGCAGCTTATGGGCGGGAGAGGGCAATGAGCAGTTCTTC; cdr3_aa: CASSLWAGEGNEQFF
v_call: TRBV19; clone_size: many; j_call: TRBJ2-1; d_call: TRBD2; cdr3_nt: TGTGCCAGTAGTATAGAGGGGTCCCTTGGCGGGAGCTCCTACAATGAGCAGTTCTTC; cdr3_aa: CASSIEGSLGGSSYNEQFF
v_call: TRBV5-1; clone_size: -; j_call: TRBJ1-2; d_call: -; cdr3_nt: TGCGCCAGCAGCTTGTCGGGACCGCGCTACTATGGCTACACCTTC; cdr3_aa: CASSLSGPRYYGYTF
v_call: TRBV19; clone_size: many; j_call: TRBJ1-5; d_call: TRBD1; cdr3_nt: TGTGCCAGTAGTGTTTCCGGGACAGGGAATTTGCCCCAGCATTTT; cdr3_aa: CASSVSGTGNLPQHF
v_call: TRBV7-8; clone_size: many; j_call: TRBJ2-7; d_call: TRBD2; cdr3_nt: TGTGCCAGCAGCGAGACTAGCGGGGTGAGCTCCTACGAGCAGTACTTC; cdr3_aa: CASSETSGVSSYEQYF
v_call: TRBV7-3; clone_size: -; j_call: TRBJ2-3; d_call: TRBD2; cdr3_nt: TGTGCCAGCAGCTCCCCAGCGGGGTCCACAGATACGCAGTATTTT; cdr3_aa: CASSSPAGSTDTQYF
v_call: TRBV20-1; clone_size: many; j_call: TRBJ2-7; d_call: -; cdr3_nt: TGCAGTGCTAGTACTAGCCTTAGTTCCTACGAGCAGTACTTC; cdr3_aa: CSASTSLSSYEQYF
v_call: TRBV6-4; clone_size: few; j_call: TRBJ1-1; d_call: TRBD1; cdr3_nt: TGTGCCAGCAGTCCGACAGGGCCGGCCGGGGCTTTCTTT; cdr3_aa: CASSPTGPAGAFF
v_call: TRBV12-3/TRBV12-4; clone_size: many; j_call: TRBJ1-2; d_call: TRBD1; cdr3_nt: TGTGCCAGCAGTCAACAGGCAGGGGGCAGTGGCTACACCTTC; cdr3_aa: CASSQQAGGSGYTF
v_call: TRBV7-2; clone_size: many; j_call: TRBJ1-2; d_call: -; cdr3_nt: TGTGCCAGCAGCTTAGTCGGAGTTGCAGGGGCCTATAACTATGGCTACACCTTC; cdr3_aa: CASSLVGVAGAYNYGYTF
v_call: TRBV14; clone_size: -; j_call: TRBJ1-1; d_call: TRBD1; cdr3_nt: TGTGCCAGCAGCCAAGTAGTTTGGTGGGGGACAGCTGAAGCTTTCTTT; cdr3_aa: CASSQVVWWGTAEAFF
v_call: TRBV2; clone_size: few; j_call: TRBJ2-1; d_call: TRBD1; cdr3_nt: TGTGCCAGCGGGACAGGGGGGTCCCCTGAGCAGTCCTTC; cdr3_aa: CASGTGGSPEQSF
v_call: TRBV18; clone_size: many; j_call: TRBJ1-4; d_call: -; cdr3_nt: TGTGCCAGCTCACAACAGGACCTTAATGAAAAACTGTTTTTT; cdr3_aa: CASSQQDLNEKLFF
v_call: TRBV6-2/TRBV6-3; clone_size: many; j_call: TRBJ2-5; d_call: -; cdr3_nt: TGTGCCAGCAGGCTAAAGACGACCCAGTACTTC; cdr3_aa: CASRLKTTQYF
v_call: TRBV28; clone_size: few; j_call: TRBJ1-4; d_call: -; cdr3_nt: TGTGCCAGCAGTTTATCAGGGTCCCTAAATGAAAAACTGTTTTTT; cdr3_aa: CASSLSGSLNEKLFF
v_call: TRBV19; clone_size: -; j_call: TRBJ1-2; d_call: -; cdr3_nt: TGTGCCAGTAGTGCCCGATCGAATGCCCGATATGGCTACACCTTC; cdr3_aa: CASSARSNARYGYTF
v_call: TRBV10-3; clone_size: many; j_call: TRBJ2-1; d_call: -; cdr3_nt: TGTGCCATCAGGGCGGGCTCCCAAGGAGATGAGCAGTTCTTC; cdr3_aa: CAIRAGSQGDEQFF
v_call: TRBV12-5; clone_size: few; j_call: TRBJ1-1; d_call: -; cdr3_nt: TGTGCTAGCTATCAGGGTTCGGCTTTCTTT; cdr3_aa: CASYQGSAFF
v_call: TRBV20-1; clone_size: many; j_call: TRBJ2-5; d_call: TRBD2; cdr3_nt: TGCAGTGGGACTAGCGGGAGTAAAGAGACCCAGTACTTC; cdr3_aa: CSGTSGSKETQYF
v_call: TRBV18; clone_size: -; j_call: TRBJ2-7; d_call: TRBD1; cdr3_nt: TGTGCCAGCTCACCAGCGGACAGGGTGATCTACGAGCAGTACTTC; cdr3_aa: CASSPADRVIYEQYF
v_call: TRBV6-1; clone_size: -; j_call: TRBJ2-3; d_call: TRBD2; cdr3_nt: TGTGCCAGCAGTGAGAGACTAGCGGGAGCCCGGTTGACAGATACGCAGTATTTT; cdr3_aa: CASSERLAGARLTDTQYF